This T cell receptor (beta chain) was identified in a study of early T cells in non-severe SARS-CoV-2 infection. Study in general: The study sequenced bulk RNA from unsorted whole blood, with chains unpaired.

From germline, CDR1 is ENHRY and CDR2 SYGVKD. V shed 0 bases and J shed 5 bases, with 11 bases lying between them. The CDR3 length is 15 residues. Researchers tagged individual cDNA molecules with unique molecular identifiers. TCRdb re-analysed the 5' RACE reads in MiXCR, keeping a single row per CDR3 protein. The table lists 40,000 or so distinct CDR3 sequences, around 10% of them singletons, with around a fifth in the top ten. This clonotype showed up many times. The chain uses TRBV10-3 and TRBJ2-1, with D hard to call. This clonotype was obtained from an adult who was a healthcare worker with PCR-confirmed SARS-CoV-2 infection or an uninfected control (not recorded which). The material sequenced was whole blood. The CDR3 sequence is CAISESGANHNEQFF. CDR3 nucleotide sequence: TGTGCCATCAGTGAGTCAGGCGCCAACCACAATGAGCAGTTCTTC.